What follows are 2 T cell receptor beta chains derived from one specimen sequenced in a study of control samples from healthy donors and cancer patients. This table comes from immunoSEQ multiplex PCR, and its TCRdb copy is limited to in-frame clones, with some not included. This sample has some 79,000 clones, with about 90% found just once. Sequenced material: blood. These receptors were taken from a woman aged 50 to 60 in good health.

V and J are TRBV29-1 and TRBJ2-1; D is undetermined. The CDR3 totals 10 residues. The germline V gene encodes CDR1 SQVTM and CDR2 ANQGSEA. DNA for the CDR3: TGCAGAAATGGGGTTTATGAGCAGTTCTTC. Its translation is CRNGVYEQFF.

The rearrangement joins TRBV7-9 to TRBJ2-3, with a possible D match to TRBD2 (5 bases). Per the germline V gene, CDR1 is SEHNR and CDR2 is FQNEAQ (reference sequence). The V and J ends lost 4 bases and 0 bases respectively, with 23 bases between them. The CDR3 is 19 residues long. This CDR3 reads CASSSPAARVPASTDTQYF. CDR3 DNA: TGTGCCAGCAGCTCCCCAGCGGCACGCGTACCTGCTAGCACAGATACGCAGTATTTT.